The 2 T cell receptor beta chains below all came from one sample that was sequenced in a study of stem cell transplantation in POMP-related autoinflammatory disease. Clones were read by immunoSEQ multiplex PCR, and TCRdb kept only the in-frame ones, dropping some. This table has 68,000 or so clones, around 90% appearing once. Material: CD4+ T cells from PBMCs, obtained after stem cell transplantation. Every receptor here comes from a human patient with POMP-related autoinflammation and immune dysregulation (PRAID). Certain T cells may be donor cells from the graft.

The V and J genes are TRBV10-2 and TRBJ2-2; 9 bases match TRBD1. J gave up 5 bases and V 5 bases, and 6 bases lay outside the gene matches. CDR3 length equals 15 residues. From germline, CDR1 is WSHSY and CDR2 SAAADI. CDR3 nucleotides: TGCGCCAGCAGTCATACAGGGGGCTGGACCGGGGAGCTGTTTTTT. Protein sequence: CASSHTGGWTGELFF.

The chain uses TRBV28 and TRBJ2-3, with 8 bases aligning to TRBD1. The V and J ends lost 0 bases and 3 bases, in that order; junction bases with no gene match: 8. Germline V lookup: CDR1 MDHEN, CDR2 SYDVKM. The CDR3 contains 17 residues. CDR3: CASSLWTGAPATDTQYF. CDR3 bases: TGTGCCAGCAGTTTATGGACAGGGGCCCCAGCTACAGATACGCAGTATTTT.